This TCR beta chain stems from a study of Ad26.COV2.S vaccination and SARS-CoV-2 variants. Repertoires were generated with immunoSEQ multiplex PCR, while TCRdb's copy carries only in-frame clones and drops some. The sample holds roughly 700,000 clones, 70% to 90% seen once. The CDR3 has 13 amino acids. Germline V gene lookup returns CDR1 SEHNR and CDR2 FQNEAQ (reference sequence). Trimming took 6 bases from V and 7 from J, leaving 13 bases between them. As to treatment: around 19 received Ad26.COV2.S at low or high dose, single or two shots; several received placebo; per-sample allocation not given. Sampling was done on day 63 after the first vaccine or placebo injection. A Boston adult aged 18-55 years was the donor.

The gene calls are TRBV7-9 and TRBJ2-4; weak D call: TRBD1 (6 bases). This receptor was identified in a person aged 18-65 years who received the Ad26.COV2.S COVID-19 vaccine or a placebo. Source: peripheral blood, taken in a trial of Ad26.COV2.S vaccine versus placebo. Written as DNA, the CDR3 is TGTGCCAGCAGTCTACAGGGCTTGAACATTCAGTACTTC. Its translation: CASSLQGLNIQYF.